A selection of T cell receptor beta chains follows, all from one sample in a study of Tregs in tolerant kidney transplant recipients. The repertoire was sequenced with immunoSEQ multiplex PCR; TCRdb's copy has only in-frame clones and lacks some. This sample has around 66,000 clones, with approximately 85% found just once. The material was Tregs from blood, obtained before the transplant. These receptors all stem from a human donor who received a combined kidney and bone marrow transplant. CDR3s include the opening cysteine and the closing phenylalanine or tryptophan. D genes are given only for firm matches. A clone size is listed for some rows: how often the clone was seen (once, few, many), or a class if it is expanded.

-	TRBJ2-5	-	TRBV5-4	TGTGCCAGCAGCTTGGTGCGGAACGAAGAGACCCAGTACTTC	CASSLVRNEETQYF
-	TRBJ2-5	TRBD2	TRBV27	TGTGCCAGCAGTACCCGGACTAGCGGCCAAGAGACCCAGTACTTC	CASSTRTSGQETQYF
-	TRBJ1-6	-	TRBV7-2	TGTGCCAGCAGCTCCCAGGGAAATTCACCCCTCCACTTT	CASSSQGNSPLHF
-	TRBJ2-7	TRBD2	TRBV4-1	TGCGCCAGCAGCCTTAGCGGGGGGAGCTCCTACGAGCAGTACTTC	CASSLSGGSSYEQYF
-	TRBJ2-7	TRBD1	TRBV11-2	TGTGCCAGCAGACGCGGGACAGGGGGAGAGCAGTACTTC	CASRRGTGGEQYF
-	TRBJ1-1	TRBD1	TRBV5-6	TGTGCCAGCAGCCTCTGGGACAGGGGGAGTATAACTGAAGCTTTCTTT	CASSLWDRGSITEAFF
-	TRBJ2-5	-	TRBV29-1	TGCAGCGTTGAAGATGCCAGCCAAGAGACCCAGTACTTC	CSVEDASQETQYF
medium-sized	TRBJ2-1	TRBD1	TRBV5-4	TGTGCCAGCAGCCTAGACAGGGGCCCCTACAATGAGCAGTTCTTC	CASSLDRGPYNEQFF
-	TRBJ2-3	-	TRBV1	TGCACCAGCAGGCTTCAACTAGGGAACCTGAATACGCAGTATTTT	CTSRLQLGNLNTQYF
-	TRBJ1-4	TRBD1	TRBV5-1	TGCGCCAGCAGCCCCGGGACAGAGGGTAGGGAAAAACTGTTTTTT	CASSPGTEGREKLFF
-	TRBJ2-7	TRBD2	TRBV18	TGTGCCAGCTCACGCATGGGGGGGGGAACCTACGAGCAGTACTTC	CASSRMGGGTYEQYF
-	TRBJ1-5	-	TRBV6-4	TGTGCCAGCAGTGACTCCTGGGGGGGTCAGCCCCAGCATTTT	CASSDSWGGQPQHF
few	TRBJ1-1	TRBD1	TRBV19	TGTGCCAGTAGTATGGGGCCCGGGACAGGCCTCCGAAACACTGAAGCTTTCTTT	CASSMGPGTGLRNTEAFF
-	TRBJ2-2	-	TRBV27	TGTGCCAGCAGAATCCGGGACTCTATTCTCTCCGGGGAGCTGTTTTTT	CASRIRDSILSGELFF
-	TRBJ2-3	TRBD2	TRBV6-5	TGTGCCAGCAGTTGGAGGTTAGCGGGGGGCTCAGATACGCAGTATTTT	CASSWRLAGGSDTQYF
-	TRBJ2-2	-	TRBV11-2	TGTGCCAGCAGCCCTAGACTAGGCGGGGAGCTGTTTTTT	CASSPRLGGELFF
-	TRBJ2-7	TRBD2	TRBV18	TGTGCCAGCTCACCACGGCTAGCGGGGGCCCCCGACGAGCAGTACTTC	CASSPRLAGAPDEQYF
-	TRBJ2-7	TRBD2	TRBV7-9	TGTGCCAGCAGCCTCCAGACTAGCGGGAGACCCTACGAGCAGTACTTC	CASSLQTSGRPYEQYF
medium-sized	TRBJ2-3	TRBD2	TRBV2	TGTGCCAGCAGTGGTGGGGGGGGAGGAGGCTCCACAGATACGCAGTATTTT	CASSGGGGGGSTDTQYF
-	TRBJ2-3	-	TRBV5-1	TGCGCCAGCAGCTCCGACCCCCCGCTGGGGCAGTATTTT	CASSSDPPLGQYF
once	TRBJ1-6	-	TRBV2	TGTGCCAGCAAGGACGGGGGATTGTCCTATAATTCACCCCTCCACTTT	CASKDGGLSYNSPLHF
-	TRBJ2-2	TRBD2	TRBV9	TGTGCCAGCAGCGTAACAACTAGCGGGAAGTACACCGGGGAGCTGTTTTTT	CASSVTTSGKYTGELFF
-	TRBJ2-3	-	TRBV9	TGTGCCAGCAGCGTCCTGGGGGATACGCAGTATTTT	CASSVLGDTQYF
-	TRBJ1-4	-	TRBV7-9	TGTGCCAGCAGCTTAGTCCCCAGTCATAATGAAAAACTGTTTTTT	CASSLVPSHNEKLFF
-	TRBJ1-2	TRBD1	TRBV4-1	TGCGCCAGCAGCCAAAGGGCACAGGGGGTTGGATTTGGCTACACCTTC	CASSQRAQGVGFGYTF
-	TRBJ2-3	-	TRBV5-1	TGCGCCAGCAGCTCACTTCACCCTACCACAGATACGCAGTATTTT	CASSSLHPTTDTQYF
-	TRBJ1-6	TRBD1	TRBV19	TGTGCCAGTAGTAGGACAGGGGCGGTGAATTCACCCCTCCACTTT	CASSRTGAVNSPLHF
-	TRBJ2-7	-	TRBV6-6	TGTGCCAGCAGTCCGCGACTAGTCCCTTACGAGCAGTACTTC	CASSPRLVPYEQYF
-	TRBJ1-3	TRBD1	TRBV5-4	TGTGCCAGCAGCTTCATCACAGGGGCCGGAAACACCATATATTTT	CASSFITGAGNTIYF
-	TRBJ2-5	-	TRBV2	TGTGCCAGCCAGAACCCGGGGCTGGGGGAGACCCAGTACTTC	CASQNPGLGETQYF
-	TRBJ2-3	TRBD1	TRBV7-8	TGTGCCAGCAGCTTAGTCCCGACAGGGTACGGGACAGATACGCAGTATTTT	CASSLVPTGYGTDTQYF
-	TRBJ2-1	-	TRBV6-5	TGTGCCAGCAGTTACAGACTACGGGCCGCCGAGCAGTTCTTC	CASSYRLRAAEQFF
-	TRBJ2-7	-	TRBV4-1	TGCGCCAGCAGCCAAGAGTCCCACCTGTGGTCGGCCCGAGGCGAGCAGTACTTC	CASSQESHLWSARGEQYF
-	TRBJ2-7	-	TRBV6-6	TGTGCCAGCAGTACCACCGGGACACCCTCCTACGAGCAGTACTTC	CASSTTGTPSYEQYF
-	TRBJ1-1	-	TRBV27	TGTGCCAGCAGTTGGGGGGGTGGGAACACTGAAGCTTTCTTT	CASSWGGGNTEAFF
few	TRBJ2-2	TRBD1	TRBV6-6	TGTGCCAGCAGTGACAGGGCGAACACCGGGGAGCTGTTTTTT	CASSDRANTGELFF
-	TRBJ2-1	TRBD2	TRBV5-1	TGCGCCAGCACGGGACTAGCGGAACGATGGGGCAATGAGCAGTTCTTC	CASTGLAERWGNEQFF
-	TRBJ1-6	TRBD1	TRBV15	TGTGCCACCAGCGAATACCGGGACAGGGGGGATTCACCCCTCCACTTT	CATSEYRDRGDSPLHF